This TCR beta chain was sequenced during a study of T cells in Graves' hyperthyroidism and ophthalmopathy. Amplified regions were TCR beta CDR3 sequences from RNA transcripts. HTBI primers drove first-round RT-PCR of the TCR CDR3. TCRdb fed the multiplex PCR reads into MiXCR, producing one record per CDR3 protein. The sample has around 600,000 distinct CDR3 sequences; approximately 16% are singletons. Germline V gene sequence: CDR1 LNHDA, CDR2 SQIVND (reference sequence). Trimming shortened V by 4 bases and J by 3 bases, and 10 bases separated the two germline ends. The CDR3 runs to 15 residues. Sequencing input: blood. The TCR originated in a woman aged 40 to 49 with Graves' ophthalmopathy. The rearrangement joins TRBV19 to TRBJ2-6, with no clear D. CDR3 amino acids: CASSNGRFGANVLTF. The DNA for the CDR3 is TGTGCCAGTAGTAACGGACGGTTTGGGGCCAACGTCCTGACTTTC. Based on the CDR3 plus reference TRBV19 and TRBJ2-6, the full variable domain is DGGITQSPKYLFRKEGQNVTLSCEQNLNHDAMYWYRQDPGQGLRLIYYSQIVNDFQKGDIAEGYSVSREKKESFPLTVTSAQKNPTAFYLCASSNGRFGANVLTFGAGSRLTVL.